This record covers a single TCR beta chain. The CDR3 has 16 amino acids. Germline values: CDR1 SGHVS, CDR2 FQNEAQ. With 5 bases clipped from V and 8 bases from J, the junction kept 10 bases outside the gene matches. This sample stems from a study of follicular helper T cells after annual influenza vaccination. Assay: immunoSEQ multiplex PCR; the TCRdb copy retains only in-frame clones and omits some. This sample carries several thousand clones, 82% of them seen once, and the ten largest clones take roughly 0.78%. Time point in this sample: 2015-2016 season, pre-vaccination. This clonotype was sampled from an adult who received the influenza vaccine. The rearrangement links TRBV7-8 to TRBJ1-4; the match to TRBD1 covers 11 bases. Sequencing used CXCR5- memory CD4+ T cells sorted from blood, obtained on the day of influenza vaccination. Written as DNA, the CDR3 is TGTGCCAGCAGCATAGGACAGGGGGCGCGGGTGGAAAAACTGTTTTTT. Translation: CASSIGQGARVEKLFF.